This T cell receptor (beta chain) was identified in a study of graft-versus-host responses after intestinal transplantation. Study information: Anti-thymocyte globulin induction preceded three to four years of tacrolimus and steroid maintenance in all recipients. The study's findings and limits: Circulating GvH clone levels at their peak were associated with HvG declines (early post-transplant). GvH clones were identified in recipient marrow, with some first appearing in ileum or blood.

Assay used: immunoSEQ multiplex PCR; TCRdb lists only in-frame clones, some missing. The sample has 80,000 to 85,000 clones; roughly nine tenths are singletons. This clone was seen a single time. Its target is not known. The CDR3 is 15 amino acids. Germline-derived CDR1 and CDR2 are KGHSH and LQKENI. The trim removed 3 bases at V and 7 bases at J, leaving 11 bases unmatched. J is TRBJ1-2 and V is TRBV18; 7 nucleotides line up with TRBD1. The TCR comes from a human donor who received an intestinal transplant. The sample was unstimulated CD4+ T cells sorted from spleen or lymph node cells, taken before intestinal transplant. The CDR3 nucleotides read TGTGCCAGCTCACCGTTGGGAAGGGGGCGCGGTGGCTACACCTTC. It specifies CASSPLGRGRGGYTF. Variable domain in full (rest from reference TRBV18 and TRBJ1-2): NAGVMQNPRHLVRRRGQEARLRCSPMKGHSHVYWYRQLPEEGLKFMVYLQKENIIDESGMPKERFSAEFPKEGPSILRIQQVVRGDSAAYFCASSPLGRGRGGYTFGSGTRLTVV.